This is a list of T cell receptor beta chains from one sample in a study of STAT3 mutations in large granular lymphocyte leukemia. Method: immunoSEQ multiplex PCR; TCRdb's copy keeps in-frame clones and lacks some. The table lists under 4,500 clones, 66% of them singletons. Sequencing was performed on peripheral blood mononuclear cells. Receptors were obtained from a man between 60 and 75 years old with T-cell large granular lymphocyte leukemia. Some clones in this sample may be carry-over from other donors' samples. CDR3s include the opening cysteine and the closing phenylalanine or tryptophan. The D gene is left open where the match is weak. A clone size is listed for some rows: how often the clone was seen (once, few, many), or a class if it is expanded.

j_call: TRBJ2-3; v_call: TRBV6-5; clone_size: NA; d_call: NA; cdr3_aa: CASSSRWAGTDTQYF; cdr3_nt: TGTGCCAGCAGCTCGCGGTGGGCGGGCACAGATACGCAGTATTTT
j_call: TRBJ2-2; v_call: TRBV18; clone_size: NA; d_call: TRBD1; cdr3_aa: CASSTGTVGGELFF; cdr3_nt: TGTGCCAGCTCAACCGGGACAGTAGGCGGGGAGCTGTTTTTT
j_call: TRBJ2-3; v_call: TRBV18; clone_size: NA; d_call: NA; cdr3_aa: CASSQGSATDTQYF; cdr3_nt: TGTGCCAGCTCACAGGGATCGGCCACAGATACGCAGTATTTT
j_call: TRBJ1-2; v_call: TRBV18; clone_size: NA; d_call: NA; cdr3_aa: CASSPGPNGYTF; cdr3_nt: TGTGCCAGCTCACCAGGGCCGAATGGCTACACCTTC
j_call: TRBJ2-7; v_call: TRBV6-5; clone_size: NA; d_call: NA; cdr3_aa: CASSSLTNSYEQYF; cdr3_nt: TGTGCCAGCAGTTCATTAACGAACTCCTACGAGCAGTACTTC
j_call: TRBJ1-2; v_call: TRBV5-6; clone_size: few; d_call: NA; cdr3_aa: CASSLSGTNYGYTF; cdr3_nt: TGTGCCAGCAGCTTGTCAGGGACAAACTATGGCTACACCTTC
j_call: TRBJ1-5; v_call: TRBV19; clone_size: NA; d_call: NA; cdr3_aa: CASSTPGDGSNQPQHF; cdr3_nt: TGTGCCAGTAGTACCCCTGGCGACGGTAGCAATCAGCCCCAGCATTTT
j_call: TRBJ1-4; v_call: TRBV7-9; clone_size: NA; d_call: NA; cdr3_aa: CASSLGGTNEKLFF; cdr3_nt: TGTGCCAGCAGCCTAGGGGGAACTAATGAAAAACTGTTTTTT
j_call: TRBJ2-1; v_call: TRBV18; clone_size: NA; d_call: TRBD2; cdr3_aa: CASSPAGGINEQFF; cdr3_nt: TGTGCCAGCTCGCCAGCGGGAGGTATCAATGAGCAGTTCTTC
j_call: TRBJ2-3; v_call: TRBV10-2; clone_size: NA; d_call: TRBD2; cdr3_aa: CASRSGALTDTQYF; cdr3_nt: TGCGCCAGCAGGAGCGGGGCCCTCACAGATACGCAGTATTTT
j_call: TRBJ2-7; v_call: TRBV7-3; clone_size: few; d_call: NA; cdr3_aa: CASSPEAGGYEQYF; cdr3_nt: TGTGCCAGCAGCCCCGAGGCTGGAGGCTACGAGCAGTACTTC
j_call: TRBJ2-3; v_call: TRBV5-1; clone_size: NA; d_call: NA; cdr3_aa: CASSLSVVGGTDTQYF; cdr3_nt: TGCGCCAGCAGCTTGTCTGTAGTGGGGGGCACAGATACGCAGTATTTT
j_call: TRBJ1-1; v_call: TRBV5-4; clone_size: NA; d_call: NA; cdr3_aa: CASSGIGFEAFF; cdr3_nt: TGTGCCAGCAGCGGGATAGGATTTGAAGCTTTCTTT
j_call: TRBJ1-5; v_call: TRBV6-1; clone_size: NA; d_call: NA; cdr3_aa: CASRDGYNQPQHF; cdr3_nt: TGTGCCAGCAGGGACGGCTACAATCAGCCCCAGCATTTT
j_call: TRBJ2-1; v_call: TRBV5-1; clone_size: NA; d_call: NA; cdr3_aa: CASSLIRNEQFF; cdr3_nt: TGCGCCAGCAGCTTGATTCGCAATGAGCAGTTCTTC
j_call: TRBJ2-7; v_call: TRBV5-5; clone_size: NA; d_call: NA; cdr3_aa: CASSAGAGAYEQYF; cdr3_nt: TGTGCCAGCAGCGCAGGGGCCGGGGCCTACGAGCAGTACTTC
j_call: TRBJ2-5; v_call: TRBV6-6; clone_size: NA; d_call: TRBD2; cdr3_aa: CASRSGGGKETQYF; cdr3_nt: TGTGCCAGCAGATCCGGCGGGGGGAAGGAGACCCAGTACTTC
j_call: TRBJ1-2; v_call: TRBV7-9; clone_size: NA; d_call: NA; cdr3_aa: CASGEPGELRGYTF; cdr3_nt: TGTGCCAGCGGGGAGCCAGGGGAGTTAAGGGGCTACACCTTC
j_call: TRBJ2-7; v_call: TRBV6-6; clone_size: NA; d_call: NA; cdr3_aa: CASSLGPSYEQYF; cdr3_nt: TGTGCCAGCAGTCTAGGACCGAGCTACGAGCAGTACTTC
j_call: TRBJ2-2; v_call: TRBV29-1; clone_size: NA; d_call: NA; cdr3_aa: CSVERGGELFF; cdr3_nt: TGCAGCGTTGAGCGGGGCGGGGAGCTGTTTTTT
j_call: TRBJ2-5; v_call: TRBV25-1; clone_size: NA; d_call: NA; cdr3_aa: CASSEWAEQETQYF; cdr3_nt: TGTGCCAGCAGTGAATGGGCTGAACAAGAGACCCAGTACTTC
j_call: TRBJ2-5; v_call: TRBV5-1; clone_size: NA; d_call: TRBD2; cdr3_aa: CASSLRLAGVQETQYF; cdr3_nt: TGCGCCAGCAGCCTCCGACTAGCGGGGGTTCAAGAGACCCAGTACTTC
j_call: TRBJ1-5; v_call: TRBV27; clone_size: NA; d_call: NA; cdr3_aa: CASRKHSNQPQHF; cdr3_nt: TGTGCCAGCCGGAAGCACAGCAATCAGCCCCAGCATTTT
j_call: TRBJ1-2; v_call: TRBV5-1; clone_size: NA; d_call: TRBD1; cdr3_aa: CASSLGSHAGGGDGYTF; cdr3_nt: TGCGCCAGCAGCTTGGGGAGCCATGCAGGGGGTGGAGATGGCTACACCTTC
j_call: TRBJ2-7; v_call: TRBV18; clone_size: NA; d_call: TRBD2; cdr3_aa: CASSGREEQYF; cdr3_nt: TGTGCCAGCTCCGGGCGGGAGGAGCAGTACTTC
j_call: TRBJ2-7; v_call: TRBV5-1; clone_size: NA; d_call: NA; cdr3_aa: CASSLPGSGEQYF; cdr3_nt: TGCGCCAGCAGCTTGCCGGGTTCAGGGGAGCAGTACTTC
j_call: TRBJ1-1; v_call: TRBV7-9; clone_size: once; d_call: NA; cdr3_aa: CASSSGPEAFF; cdr3_nt: TGTGCCAGCTCCTCTGGACCTGAAGCTTTCTTT
j_call: TRBJ2-3; v_call: TRBV2; clone_size: few; d_call: NA; cdr3_aa: CASMDPHEKQYF; cdr3_nt: TGTGCCAGCATGGATCCACATGAGAAGCAGTATTTT
j_call: TRBJ1-5; v_call: TRBV7-2; clone_size: NA; d_call: NA; cdr3_aa: CASSLDGAGYQPQHF; cdr3_nt: TGTGCCAGCAGCTTAGATGGGGCAGGGTACCAGCCCCAGCATTTT
j_call: TRBJ2-7; v_call: TRBV29-1; clone_size: NA; d_call: NA; cdr3_aa: CSVLSGSREQYF; cdr3_nt: TGCAGCGTCCTCTCGGGCAGCCGCGAGCAGTACTTC
j_call: TRBJ2-3; v_call: TRBV14; clone_size: NA; d_call: TRBD1; cdr3_aa: CASSPRTGLGDTQYF; cdr3_nt: TGTGCCAGCAGCCCCCGGACAGGGTTGGGAGATACGCAGTATTTT
j_call: TRBJ1-4; v_call: TRBV5-6; clone_size: NA; d_call: NA; cdr3_aa: CASSYAAGKLFF; cdr3_nt: TGTGCCAGCAGCTATGCAGCCGGGAAACTGTTTTTT
j_call: TRBJ1-2; v_call: TRBV7-9; clone_size: NA; d_call: TRBD1; cdr3_aa: CASSLTQGANYGYTF; cdr3_nt: TGTGCCAGCAGCTTAACACAGGGGGCTAACTATGGCTACACCTTC
j_call: TRBJ1-5; v_call: TRBV18; clone_size: NA; d_call: TRBD1; cdr3_aa: CASSLGQPNQPQHF; cdr3_nt: TGTGCCAGCTCACTGGGACAGCCCAATCAGCCCCAGCATTTT
j_call: TRBJ1-5; v_call: TRBV6-5; clone_size: few; d_call: NA; cdr3_aa: CASSLDTNQPQHF; cdr3_nt: TGTGCCAGCAGTTTGGACACCAATCAGCCCCAGCATTTT
j_call: TRBJ2-5; v_call: TRBV29-1; clone_size: once; d_call: NA; cdr3_aa: CSAQTGVETQYF; cdr3_nt: TGCAGCGCCCAAACAGGTGTAGAGACCCAGTACTTC
j_call: TRBJ2-5; v_call: TRBV1; clone_size: few; d_call: NA; cdr3_aa: CPAPGGFEETQYF; cdr3_nt: TGCCCGGCACCGGGCGGATTCGAAGAGACCCAGTACTTC
j_call: TRBJ2-2; v_call: TRBV5-6; clone_size: medium-sized; d_call: NA; cdr3_aa: CASSLYRAAGELFF; cdr3_nt: TGTGCCAGCAGCTTATACAGGGCGGCCGGGGAGCTGTTTTTT
j_call: TRBJ1-2; v_call: TRBV29-1; clone_size: once; d_call: TRBD1; cdr3_aa: CSVGEDRASGYTF; cdr3_nt: TGCAGCGTGGGGGAGGACAGGGCTTCGGGCTACACCTTC
j_call: TRBJ1-1; v_call: TRBV7-9; clone_size: NA; d_call: NA; cdr3_aa: CASRVEGSPEAFF; cdr3_nt: TGTGCCAGCAGGGTGGAGGGGAGCCCGGAAGCTTTCTTT
j_call: TRBJ2-3; v_call: TRBV29-1; clone_size: NA; d_call: NA; cdr3_aa: CSVEDSGGTDTQYF; cdr3_nt: TGCAGCGTTGAAGATTCCGGGGGCACAGATACGCAGTATTTT
j_call: TRBJ2-5; v_call: TRBV30; clone_size: NA; d_call: NA; cdr3_aa: CAWRNRAETQYF; cdr3_nt: TGTGCCTGGAGAAACAGGGCGGAGACCCAGTACTTC
j_call: TRBJ1-1; v_call: TRBV27; clone_size: NA; d_call: NA; cdr3_aa: CASSFTRGNTEAFF; cdr3_nt: TGTGCCAGCAGTTTTACCAGGGGGAACACTGAAGCTTTCTTT
j_call: TRBJ2-5; v_call: TRBV5-4; clone_size: NA; d_call: NA; cdr3_aa: CASSGKRGTPQETQYF; cdr3_nt: TGTGCCAGCAGCGGGAAAAGGGGGACGCCACAAGAGACCCAGTACTTC
j_call: TRBJ2-2; v_call: TRBV5-1; clone_size: NA; d_call: NA; cdr3_aa: CASSSGLGGELFF; cdr3_nt: TGCGCCAGCAGCTCAGGTCTGGGCGGGGAGCTGTTTTTT
j_call: TRBJ2-5; v_call: TRBV10-2; clone_size: few; d_call: NA; cdr3_aa: CASRDPKETQYF; cdr3_nt: TGCGCCAGCCGGGACCCTAAAGAGACCCAGTACTTC
j_call: TRBJ1-1; v_call: TRBV5-1; clone_size: few; d_call: TRBD1; cdr3_aa: CASSLGQGGTEAFF; cdr3_nt: TGCGCCAGCAGCTTGGGACAGGGGGGGACTGAAGCTTTCTTT
j_call: TRBJ2-1; v_call: TRBV5-1; clone_size: NA; d_call: TRBD2; cdr3_aa: CASSLRSGGDNEQFF; cdr3_nt: TGCGCCAGCAGCCTCCGCAGCGGGGGGGATAATGAGCAGTTCTTC
j_call: TRBJ1-5; v_call: TRBV12-5; clone_size: NA; d_call: TRBD1; cdr3_aa: CASGYTGGQPQHF; cdr3_nt: TGTGCTAGTGGTTACACAGGGGGTCAGCCCCAGCATTTT
j_call: TRBJ1-5; v_call: TRBV30; clone_size: NA; d_call: NA; cdr3_aa: CAWSHTRDQPQHF; cdr3_nt: TGTGCCTGGAGCCATACACGAGATCAGCCCCAGCATTTT
j_call: TRBJ2-6; v_call: TRBV14; clone_size: NA; d_call: TRBD2; cdr3_aa: CASSQDLAAGANVLTF; cdr3_nt: TGTGCCAGCAGCCAAGACCTAGCGGCAGGGGCCAACGTCCTGACTTTC
j_call: TRBJ2-3; v_call: TRBV7-3; clone_size: few; d_call: TRBD2; cdr3_aa: CASSLLAGGVDTQYF; cdr3_nt: TGTGCCAGCAGCTTATTAGCGGGGGGTGTAGATACGCAGTATTTT
j_call: TRBJ1-2; v_call: TRBV7-2; clone_size: NA; d_call: NA; cdr3_aa: CASSLDGGKRYGYTF; cdr3_nt: TGTGCCAGCAGCTTAGATGGGGGAAAGCGCTATGGCTACACCTTC
j_call: TRBJ2-1; v_call: TRBV29-1; clone_size: NA; d_call: NA; cdr3_aa: CSASGSYNEQFF; cdr3_nt: TGCAGCGCGAGTGGGTCCTACAATGAGCAGTTCTTC
j_call: TRBJ2-1; v_call: TRBV5-6; clone_size: NA; d_call: NA; cdr3_aa: CASSWDGEQFF; cdr3_nt: TGTGCCAGCAGCTGGGACGGTGAGCAGTTCTTC
j_call: TRBJ2-7; v_call: TRBV5-4; clone_size: NA; d_call: TRBD2; cdr3_aa: CASSRSGGASYEQYF; cdr3_nt: TGTGCCAGCAGCCGTAGCGGGGGGGCTTCCTACGAGCAGTACTTC